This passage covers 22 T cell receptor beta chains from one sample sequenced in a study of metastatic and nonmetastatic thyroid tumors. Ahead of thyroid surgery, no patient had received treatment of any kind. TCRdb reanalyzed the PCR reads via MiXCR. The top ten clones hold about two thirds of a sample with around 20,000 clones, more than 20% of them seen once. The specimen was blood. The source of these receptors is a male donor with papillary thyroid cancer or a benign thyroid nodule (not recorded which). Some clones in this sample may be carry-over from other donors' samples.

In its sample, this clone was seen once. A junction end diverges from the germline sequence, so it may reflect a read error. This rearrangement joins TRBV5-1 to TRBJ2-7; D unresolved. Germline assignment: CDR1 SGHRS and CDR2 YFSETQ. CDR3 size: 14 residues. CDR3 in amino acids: CASSLVSGPGVRKF. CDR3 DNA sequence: TGCGCCAGCAGCTTGGTATCCGGGCCGGGCGTTCGCAAATTC.

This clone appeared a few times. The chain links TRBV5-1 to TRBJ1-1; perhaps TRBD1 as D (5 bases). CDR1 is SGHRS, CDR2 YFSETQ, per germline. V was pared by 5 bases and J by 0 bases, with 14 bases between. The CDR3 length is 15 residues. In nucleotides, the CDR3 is TGCGCCAGCAGTGGGGGGGAGCTGATGAACACTGAAGCTTTCTTT. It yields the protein CASSGGELMNTEAFF.

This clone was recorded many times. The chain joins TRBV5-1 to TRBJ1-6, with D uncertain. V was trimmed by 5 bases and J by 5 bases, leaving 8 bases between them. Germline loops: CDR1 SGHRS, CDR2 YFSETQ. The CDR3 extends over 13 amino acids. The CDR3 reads CASRTVDNSPLHF. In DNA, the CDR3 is TGCGCCAGCAGGACGGTAGATAATTCACCCCTCCACTTT.

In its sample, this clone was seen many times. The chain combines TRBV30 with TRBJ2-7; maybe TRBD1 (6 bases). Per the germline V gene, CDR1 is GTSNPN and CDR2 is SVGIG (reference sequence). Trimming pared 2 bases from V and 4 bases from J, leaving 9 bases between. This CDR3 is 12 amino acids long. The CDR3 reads CAWSSQGYEQYF. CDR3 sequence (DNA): TGTGCCTGGAGTTCCCAGGGGTACGAGCAGTACTTC.

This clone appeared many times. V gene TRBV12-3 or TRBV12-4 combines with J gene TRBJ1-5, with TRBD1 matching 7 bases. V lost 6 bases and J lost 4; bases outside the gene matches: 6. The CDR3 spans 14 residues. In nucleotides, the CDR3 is TGTGCCAGCAGCCCTACAGGGGTGAATCAGCCCCAGCATTTT. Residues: CASSPTGVNQPQHF.

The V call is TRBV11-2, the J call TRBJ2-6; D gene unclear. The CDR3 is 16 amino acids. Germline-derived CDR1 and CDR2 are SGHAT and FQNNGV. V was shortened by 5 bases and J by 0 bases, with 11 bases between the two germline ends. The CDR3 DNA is TGTGCCAGCAGCCGCGCCCACGGCTCTGGGGCCAACGTCCTGACTTTC. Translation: CASSRAHGSGANVLTF.

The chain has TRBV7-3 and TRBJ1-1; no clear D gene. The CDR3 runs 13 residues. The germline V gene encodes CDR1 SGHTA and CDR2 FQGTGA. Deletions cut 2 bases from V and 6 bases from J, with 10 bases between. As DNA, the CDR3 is TGTGCCAGCAGCTTAGTGGGGTCGGCTGAAGCTTTCTTT. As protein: CASSLVGSAEAFF.

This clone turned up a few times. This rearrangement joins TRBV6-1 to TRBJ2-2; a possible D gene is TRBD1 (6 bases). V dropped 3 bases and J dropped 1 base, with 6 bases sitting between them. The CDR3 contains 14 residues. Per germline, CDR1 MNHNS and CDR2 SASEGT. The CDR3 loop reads CASSEGQNTGELFF. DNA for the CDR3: TGTGCCAGCAGTGAGGGACAGAACACCGGGGAGCTGTTTTTT.

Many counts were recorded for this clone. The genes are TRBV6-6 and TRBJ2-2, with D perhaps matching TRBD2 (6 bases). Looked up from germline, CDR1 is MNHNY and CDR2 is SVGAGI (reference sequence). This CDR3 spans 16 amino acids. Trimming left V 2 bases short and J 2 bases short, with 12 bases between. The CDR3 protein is CASSYDERANTGELFF. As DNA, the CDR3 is TGTGCCAGCAGTTACGACGAGCGGGCAAACACCGGGGAGCTGTTTTTT.

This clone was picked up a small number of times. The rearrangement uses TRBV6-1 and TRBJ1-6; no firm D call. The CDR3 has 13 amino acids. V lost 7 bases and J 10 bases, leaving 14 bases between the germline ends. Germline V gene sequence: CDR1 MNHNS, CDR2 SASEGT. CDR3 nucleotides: TGTGCCAGCACCCCCGTCTTTGAGTCACCCCTCCACTTT. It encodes CASTPVFESPLHF.

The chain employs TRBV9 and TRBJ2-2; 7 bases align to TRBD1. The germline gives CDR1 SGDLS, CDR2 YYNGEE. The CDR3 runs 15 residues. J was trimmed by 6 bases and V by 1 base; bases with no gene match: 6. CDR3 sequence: CASSVLQGTPGELFF. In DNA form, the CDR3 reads TGTGCCAGCAGCGTATTACAGGGGACCCCCGGGGAGCTGTTTTTT.

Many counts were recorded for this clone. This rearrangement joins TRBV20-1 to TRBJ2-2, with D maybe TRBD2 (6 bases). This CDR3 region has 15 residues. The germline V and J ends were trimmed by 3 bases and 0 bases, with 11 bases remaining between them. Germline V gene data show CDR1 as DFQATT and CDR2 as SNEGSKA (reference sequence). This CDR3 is CSASPSDANTGELFF. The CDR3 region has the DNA TGCAGTGCTAGTCCTAGCGACGCGAACACCGGGGAGCTGTTTTTT.

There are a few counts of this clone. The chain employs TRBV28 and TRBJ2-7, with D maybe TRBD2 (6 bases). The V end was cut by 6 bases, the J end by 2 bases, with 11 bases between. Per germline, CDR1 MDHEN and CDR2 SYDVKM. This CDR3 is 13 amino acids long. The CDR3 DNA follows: TGTGCCAGCAGAGGGGACTTACCCTACGAGCAGTACTTC. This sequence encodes CASRGDLPYEQYF.

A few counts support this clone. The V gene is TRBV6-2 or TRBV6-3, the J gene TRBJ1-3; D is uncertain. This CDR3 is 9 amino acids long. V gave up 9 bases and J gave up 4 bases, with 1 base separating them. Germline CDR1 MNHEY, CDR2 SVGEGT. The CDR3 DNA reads TGTGCCAGGGGAAACACCATATATTTT. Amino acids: CARGNTIYF.

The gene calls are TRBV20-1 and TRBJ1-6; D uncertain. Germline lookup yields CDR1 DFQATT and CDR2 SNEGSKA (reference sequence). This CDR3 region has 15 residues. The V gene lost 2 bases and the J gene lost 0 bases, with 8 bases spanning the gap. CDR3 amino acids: CSARSTSSYNSPLHF. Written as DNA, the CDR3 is TGCAGTGCTAGAAGCACTAGCTCCTATAATTCACCCCTCCACTTT.

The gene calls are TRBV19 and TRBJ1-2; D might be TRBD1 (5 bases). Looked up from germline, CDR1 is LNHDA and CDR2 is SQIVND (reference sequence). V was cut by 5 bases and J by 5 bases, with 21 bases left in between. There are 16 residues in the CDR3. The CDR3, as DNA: TGTGCCAGTAGTTCGACATGGGACCCCACCGATTATGGCTACACCTTC. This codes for CASSSTWDPTDYGYTF.

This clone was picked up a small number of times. CDR3 amino acids: CASSTTDRQVGFGYTF. The CDR3 DNA reads TGTGCCAGCAGCACCACTGACAGACAAGTGGGGTTTGGCTACACCTTC. This chain uses TRBV28 with TRBJ1-2; possible D gene TRBD1, 5 bases. Between the trimmed V and J ends, which lost 6 bases and 7 bases, there was a span of 24 bases. Germline CDR1 MDHEN, CDR2 SYDVKM. The CDR3 length is 16 residues.

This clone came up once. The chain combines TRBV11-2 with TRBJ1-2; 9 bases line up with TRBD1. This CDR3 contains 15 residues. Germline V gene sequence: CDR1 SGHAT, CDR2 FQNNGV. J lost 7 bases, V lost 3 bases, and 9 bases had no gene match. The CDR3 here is CASSFTGGVLGGYTF. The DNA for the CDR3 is TGTGCCAGCAGCTTTACAGGGGGCGTCCTTGGTGGCTACACCTTC.

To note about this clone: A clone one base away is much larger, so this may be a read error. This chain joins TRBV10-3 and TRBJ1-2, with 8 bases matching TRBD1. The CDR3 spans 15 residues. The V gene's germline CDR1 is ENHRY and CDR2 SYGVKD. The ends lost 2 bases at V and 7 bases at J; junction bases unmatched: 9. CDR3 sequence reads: CAISEGRGRDCGYTF. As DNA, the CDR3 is TGTGCCATCAGTGAGGGCAGGGGGCGCGACTGTGGCTACACCTTC.

The CDR3 sequence: CASSSRFDEQFF. The CDR3 DNA sequence: TGTGCCAGCAGTTCCAGGTTCGATGAGCAGTTCTTC. The chain uses TRBV6-5 and TRBJ2-1, with D hard to call. The CDR3 runs 12 residues. V shed 4 bases and J shed 8 bases, with 9 bases lying between them. Germline V gene lookup returns CDR1 MNHEY and CDR2 SVGAGI.

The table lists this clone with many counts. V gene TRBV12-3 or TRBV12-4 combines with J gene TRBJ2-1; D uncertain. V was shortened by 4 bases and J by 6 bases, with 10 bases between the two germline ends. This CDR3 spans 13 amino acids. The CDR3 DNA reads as TGTGCCAGCAGTTCTATTAGATCCAATGAGCAGTTCTTC. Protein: CASSSIRSNEQFF.

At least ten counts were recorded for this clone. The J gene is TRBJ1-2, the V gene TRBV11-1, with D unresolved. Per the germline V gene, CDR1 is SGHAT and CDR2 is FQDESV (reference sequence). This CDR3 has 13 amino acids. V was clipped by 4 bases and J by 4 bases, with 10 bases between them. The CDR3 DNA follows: TGTGCCAGCAGCTCCGGGCCATTCTATGGCTACACCTTC. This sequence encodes CASSSGPFYGYTF.